The 25 T cell receptor beta chains given below trace back to one sample, sequenced in a study of blood T cell repertoires in COVID-19. TCRdb's copy holds only in-frame clones and misses some; the assay was immunoSEQ multiplex PCR. Here the sample spans about 210,000 clones, about 88% being singletons. Sequenced: peripheral blood. These receptors were obtained from a man between 65 and 85 years old with acute or convalescent COVID-19.

The chain links TRBV5-8 to TRBJ1-5; TRBD1 matches 8 bases. The CDR3 is 17 amino acids. Germline values: CDR1 SGHTS, CDR2 YDEGEE. V lost 0 bases and J lost 4; bases outside the gene matches: 9. CDR3 nucleotides: TGTGCCAGCAGCTTGGCAAGGACAGGGAAAACTAATCAGCCCCAGCATTTT. It codes for CASSLARTGKTNQPQHF.

In its sample, this clone was seen once. This chain uses TRBV27 with TRBJ2-5; weak D call: TRBD2 (6 bases). The CDR3 is 14 residues long. V gave up 2 bases and J gave up 2 bases, with 9 bases separating them. The germline V gene encodes CDR1 MNHEY and CDR2 SMNVEV (reference sequence). The CDR3 is CASSLIGGQETQYF. The CDR3 DNA is TGTGCCAGCAGTTTAATTGGGGGGCAAGAGACCCAGTACTTC.

The rearrangement uses TRBV28 and TRBJ2-1; 9 bases align to TRBD2. CDR1 and CDR2 (germline): MDHEN, SYDVKM. CDR3 size: 15 residues. The V gene end was trimmed by 6 bases and the J gene end by 0 bases; junction bases not matched to a gene: 3. The CDR3 here is CASRNSGSSYNEQFF. In DNA, the CDR3 is TGTGCCAGCAGGAATAGCGGGAGCTCCTACAATGAGCAGTTCTTC.

V gene TRBV24-1 combines with J gene TRBJ2-1; 11 positions match TRBD2. Germline loops: CDR1 KGHDR, CDR2 SFDVKD. V lost 4 bases to trimming and J lost 6 bases; unmatched junction nucleotides: 7. CDR3 length: 16 residues. The CDR3: CATSDPTSGSINEQFF. Written as DNA, the CDR3 is TGTGCCACCAGTGACCCTACTAGCGGGAGTATCAATGAGCAGTTCTTC.

This clone has a handful of counts. The chain recombines TRBV19 with TRBJ2-3; 8 nucleotides line up with TRBD2. The germline gives CDR1 LNHDA, CDR2 SQIVND (reference sequence). V trimming: 4 bases; J trimming: 0 bases; junction bases outside the gene matches: 18. The CDR3 has 20 residues. The CDR3, as DNA: TGTGCCAGTAGTACCCCAGTTTGGCGGGAGGAGAAAACTAGCACAGATACGCAGTATTTT. This codes for CASSTPVWREEKTSTDTQYF.

The chain uses TRBV7-2 and TRBJ2-7; tentatively, D is TRBD2 (6 bases). The germline V gene encodes CDR1 SGHTA and CDR2 FQGNSA. The CDR3 runs to 15 residues. Trimming left V 5 bases short and J 0 bases short, with 14 bases between. The CDR3 region is CASSPRRGTSYEQYF. In DNA form, the CDR3 reads TGTGCCAGCAGCCCCCGGCGCGGGACCTCCTACGAGCAGTACTTC.

V is TRBV6-5 and J is TRBJ2-1; the D is unclear. Germline V gives CDR1 MNHEY, CDR2 SVGAGI. Trimming took off 2 bases at V and 0 bases at J, with 11 bases between the two ends. CDR3 length: 16 residues. The CDR3 region is CASSYQLQPSYNEQFF. The CDR3, as DNA: TGTGCCAGCAGTTACCAACTACAACCCTCCTACAATGAGCAGTTCTTC.

This chain connects TRBV2 to TRBJ2-1; possible D gene TRBD1, 5 bases. Between the trimmed V and J ends, which lost 4 bases and 9 bases, there was a span of 16 bases. The CDR3 extends over 14 amino acids. CDR1 and CDR2 from the germline V gene are SNHLY and FYNNEI. The CDR3 protein is CASSVDSYSGEQFF. The DNA of the CDR3 is TGTGCCAGCAGTGTCGACAGCTATTCGGGTGAGCAGTTCTTC.

The V call is TRBV4-2, the J call TRBJ1-1, with 7 bases identical to TRBD1. Looked up from germline, CDR1 is LGHNA and CDR2 is YNFKEQ. This CDR3 has 16 amino acids. V shed 4 bases and J 2 bases; nucleotides not matched to a gene: 10. The CDR3 DNA sequence: TGTGCCAGCAGCCGCGAAAACAGGGGAACAAACACTGAAGCTTTCTTT. Its translation is CASSRENRGTNTEAFF.

CDR3 DNA: TGTGCCAGCAGATCGGGGGGGGGTGGCTACACCTTC. Its protein is CASRSGGGGYTF. The V gene is TRBV6-5, the J gene TRBJ1-2, with D possibly matching TRBD1 (5 bases). Between the trimmed V and J ends, which lost 6 bases and 7 bases, there was a span of 12 bases. In germline, CDR1 is MNHEY, CDR2 SVGAGI. The length of the CDR3 is 12 residues.

This chain joins TRBV6-6 and TRBJ2-7; 8 nucleotides match TRBD1. With V trimmed by 5 bases and J by 6 bases, 12 bases remained unmatched. The V gene's germline CDR1 is MNHNY and CDR2 SVGAGI (reference sequence). The CDR3 length is 15 residues. CDR3: CASSLRFPQGVEQYF. As DNA, the CDR3 is TGTGCCAGCAGTCTACGTTTCCCACAGGGGGTCGAGCAGTACTTC.

V is TRBV3-1 (or the pseudogene TRBV3-2) and J is TRBJ2-7, with a tentative D call TRBD2 (6 bases). Trimming took off 4 bases at V and 7 bases at J, with 17 bases between the two ends. Germline lookup yields CDR1 LGHDT and CDR2 YNNKEL (reference sequence). The CDR3 runs to 14 residues. CDR3 sequence reads: CASSPLEGEDEQYF. As DNA, the CDR3 is TGTGCCAGCAGCCCCCTGGAGGGAGAGGATGAGCAGTACTTC.

J is TRBJ1-3 and V is TRBV7-9; D is uncertain. Germline loops: CDR1 SEHNR, CDR2 FQNEAQ (reference sequence). The CDR3 runs 14 residues. Trimming pared 7 bases from V and 1 base from J, leaving 11 bases between. As DNA, the CDR3 is TGTGCCAGCACCCTTAGCATTTCTGGAAACACCATATATTTT. Protein product: CASTLSISGNTIYF.

This clone is a singleton in its sample. V is TRBV7-9 and J is TRBJ1-3; 8 nucleotides align to TRBD1. The CDR3 is 16 residues long. Per the germline V gene, CDR1 is SEHNR and CDR2 is FQNEAQ (reference sequence). Trimming cost V 4 bases and J 4 bases; bases outside gene matches: 9. The CDR3, as DNA: TGTGCCAGCAGCTCCCCATCAGGACAGGGAGGAAACACCATATATTTT. It encodes CASSSPSGQGGNTIYF.

The genes are TRBV11-2 and TRBJ1-3, with D maybe TRBD1 (5 bases). CDR1 SGHAT and CDR2 FQNNGV come from the germline V gene. CDR3 length equals 15 residues. Deletions cut 0 bases from V and 2 bases from J, with 8 bases between. CDR3 DNA sequence: TGTGCCAGCAGCTTAGATCTCAGGGCTGGAAACACCATATATTTT. It yields the protein CASSLDLRAGNTIYF.

V gene TRBV7-9 combines with J gene TRBJ1-5, with D tentatively TRBD1 (5 bases). The length of the CDR3 is 13 residues. Germline CDR1 reads SEHNR; CDR2 reads FQNEAQ (reference sequence). V lost 0 bases to trimming and J lost 9 bases, with 9 bases between them. CDR3 loop: CASSLAGAPPQHF. CDR3 DNA: TGTGCCAGCAGCTTAGCAGGGGCGCCGCCCCAGCATTTT. The full variable domain, its missing parts supplied by reference TRBV7-9 and TRBJ1-5, is DTGVSQNPRHKITKRGQNVTFRCDPISEHNRLYWYRQTLGQGPEFLTYFQNEAQLEKSRLLSDRFSAERPKGSFSTLEIQRTEQGDSAMYLCASSLAGAPPQHFGDGTRLSIL.

The chain carries TRBV6-6 and TRBJ1-1, with unresolved D. This CDR3 region has 17 residues. V was cut by 5 bases and J by 6 bases, with 25 bases left in between. Looked up from germline, CDR1 is MNHNY and CDR2 is SVGAGI (reference sequence). DNA of the CDR3: TGTGCCAGCAGTCTTCACTCCAAGGCCGGGAAGCTGGCTGAAGCTTTCTTT. Its translation is CASSLHSKAGKLAEAFF.

The rearrangement uses TRBV3-1 (or the pseudogene TRBV3-2) and TRBJ2-1; weak D call: TRBD1 (5 bases). CDR3 length: 15 amino acids. Trimming removed 4 bases from V and 0 bases from J, with 10 bases in between. CDR1 LGHDT and CDR2 YNNKEL come from the germline V gene (reference sequence). CDR3 DNA sequence: TGTGCCAGCAGCCGACAGTTCAGCTCCTACAATGAGCAGTTCTTC. It specifies CASSRQFSSYNEQFF.

CDR3 coding DNA: TGCAGCGTTCAAGGACAGGCGAGTGAAGCTTTCTTT. This encodes CSVQGQASEAFF. The chain links TRBV29-1 to TRBJ1-1; 7 bases map to TRBD1. There are 12 residues in the CDR3. Germline-derived CDR1 and CDR2 are SQVTM and ANQGSEA. V was clipped by 5 bases and J by 7 bases; unmatched bases: 7.

This clone appeared a few times. The chain links TRBV7-9 to TRBJ1-2; D is unclear. This CDR3 contains 15 residues. The germline V gene encodes CDR1 SEHNR and CDR2 FQNEAQ (reference sequence). The V gene lost 2 bases and the J gene lost 0 bases, with 10 bases spanning the gap. CDR3 bases: TGTGCCAGCAGCTTACCTGGAGCATCTAACTATGGCTACACCTTC. Protein sequence: CASSLPGASNYGYTF.

This rearrangement joins TRBV18 to TRBJ1-5; 10 bases match TRBD1. J lost 6 bases, V lost 3 bases, and 5 bases had no gene match. The germline gives CDR1 KGHSH, CDR2 LQKENI. This CDR3 is built from 15 residues. CDR3 region: CASSPGTGASQPQHF. The CDR3 region has the DNA TGTGCCAGCTCACCCGGGACAGGGGCGAGTCAGCCCCAGCATTTT. The variable domain in full, with the rest retrieved from reference TRBV18 and TRBJ1-5, is NAGVMQNPRHLVRRRGQEARLRCSPMKGHSHVYWYRQLPEEGLKFMVYLQKENIIDESGMPKERFSAEFPKEGPSILRIQQVVRGDSAAYFCASSPGTGASQPQHFGDGTRLSIL.

The rearrangement uses TRBV6-5 and TRBJ1-1; unclear D gene. Trimming took 0 bases from V and 4 from J, leaving 12 bases between them. Germline V gene lookup returns CDR1 MNHEY and CDR2 SVGAGI. CDR3 length: 15 residues. The CDR3 nucleotides read TGTGCCAGCAGTTACTCGAACGTGAAGAGCACTGAAGCTTTCTTT. This codes for CASSYSNVKSTEAFF.

J is TRBJ2-5 and V is TRBV3-1 (or the pseudogene TRBV3-2); 10 bases line up with TRBD2. V lost 1 base, J lost 5 bases, and 10 bases stayed unmatched. Germline V gene lookup returns CDR1 LGHDT and CDR2 YNNKEL (reference sequence). The CDR3 length is 17 residues. In DNA, the CDR3 is TGTGCCAGCAGCCAAGTCGGTAGCGGGAGGTATAGGGAGACCCAGTACTTC. Translated: CASSQVGSGRYRETQYF.

The genes are TRBV29-1 and TRBJ2-5; TRBD1 matches at 10 bases. This CDR3 spans 16 amino acids. Germline CDR1 and CDR2: SQVTM and ANQGSEA. Trimming at V came to 7 bases and at J to 4 bases, leaving 15 bases not matched to a gene. The CDR3 protein is CSAKAPDRGPLETQYF. Here the CDR3 DNA reads TGCAGCGCAAAAGCCCCTGACAGGGGGCCCTTAGAGACCCAGTACTTC.

The genes are TRBV3-1 (or the pseudogene TRBV3-2) and TRBJ2-3; 11 bases map to TRBD2. This CDR3 is 16 amino acids long. The germline V gene has CDR1 LGHDT and CDR2 YNNKEL (reference sequence). Losses at the gene ends were 4 bases for V and 4 bases for J; bases not matched to a gene: 7. This CDR3 reads CASSLTSGTYSDTQYF. DNA for the CDR3: TGTGCCAGCAGCCTGACTAGCGGGACCTACTCAGATACGCAGTATTTT.